This TCR beta chain was recorded in a study of radiation and T cells in renal cell carcinoma. Time point of the sample: baseline pretreatment blood. The treatment is: 15 Gy SBRT to primary tumor, nephrectomy 4 weeks later. The protocol was immunoSEQ multiplex PCR, while the TCRdb copy is restricted to in-frame clones and leaves out a portion. The data show roughly 120,000 clones, approximately 78% seen once. Sample: blood, taken from a patient whose treatment included radiotherapy and nephrectomy. The source is a woman between 55 and 75 years old with renal cell carcinoma.

The CDR3 protein is CASSTTDRGENTIYF. The CDR3 DNA is TGTGCCAGTAGCACAACAGACAGGGGGGAAAACACCATATATTTT. The V call is TRBV19, the J call TRBJ1-3, with TRBD1 matching 9 bases. The V and J ends lost 6 bases and 6 bases, in that order; junction bases with no gene match: 9. From germline, CDR1 is LNHDA and CDR2 SQIVND (reference sequence). The CDR3 sequence is 15 residues long.